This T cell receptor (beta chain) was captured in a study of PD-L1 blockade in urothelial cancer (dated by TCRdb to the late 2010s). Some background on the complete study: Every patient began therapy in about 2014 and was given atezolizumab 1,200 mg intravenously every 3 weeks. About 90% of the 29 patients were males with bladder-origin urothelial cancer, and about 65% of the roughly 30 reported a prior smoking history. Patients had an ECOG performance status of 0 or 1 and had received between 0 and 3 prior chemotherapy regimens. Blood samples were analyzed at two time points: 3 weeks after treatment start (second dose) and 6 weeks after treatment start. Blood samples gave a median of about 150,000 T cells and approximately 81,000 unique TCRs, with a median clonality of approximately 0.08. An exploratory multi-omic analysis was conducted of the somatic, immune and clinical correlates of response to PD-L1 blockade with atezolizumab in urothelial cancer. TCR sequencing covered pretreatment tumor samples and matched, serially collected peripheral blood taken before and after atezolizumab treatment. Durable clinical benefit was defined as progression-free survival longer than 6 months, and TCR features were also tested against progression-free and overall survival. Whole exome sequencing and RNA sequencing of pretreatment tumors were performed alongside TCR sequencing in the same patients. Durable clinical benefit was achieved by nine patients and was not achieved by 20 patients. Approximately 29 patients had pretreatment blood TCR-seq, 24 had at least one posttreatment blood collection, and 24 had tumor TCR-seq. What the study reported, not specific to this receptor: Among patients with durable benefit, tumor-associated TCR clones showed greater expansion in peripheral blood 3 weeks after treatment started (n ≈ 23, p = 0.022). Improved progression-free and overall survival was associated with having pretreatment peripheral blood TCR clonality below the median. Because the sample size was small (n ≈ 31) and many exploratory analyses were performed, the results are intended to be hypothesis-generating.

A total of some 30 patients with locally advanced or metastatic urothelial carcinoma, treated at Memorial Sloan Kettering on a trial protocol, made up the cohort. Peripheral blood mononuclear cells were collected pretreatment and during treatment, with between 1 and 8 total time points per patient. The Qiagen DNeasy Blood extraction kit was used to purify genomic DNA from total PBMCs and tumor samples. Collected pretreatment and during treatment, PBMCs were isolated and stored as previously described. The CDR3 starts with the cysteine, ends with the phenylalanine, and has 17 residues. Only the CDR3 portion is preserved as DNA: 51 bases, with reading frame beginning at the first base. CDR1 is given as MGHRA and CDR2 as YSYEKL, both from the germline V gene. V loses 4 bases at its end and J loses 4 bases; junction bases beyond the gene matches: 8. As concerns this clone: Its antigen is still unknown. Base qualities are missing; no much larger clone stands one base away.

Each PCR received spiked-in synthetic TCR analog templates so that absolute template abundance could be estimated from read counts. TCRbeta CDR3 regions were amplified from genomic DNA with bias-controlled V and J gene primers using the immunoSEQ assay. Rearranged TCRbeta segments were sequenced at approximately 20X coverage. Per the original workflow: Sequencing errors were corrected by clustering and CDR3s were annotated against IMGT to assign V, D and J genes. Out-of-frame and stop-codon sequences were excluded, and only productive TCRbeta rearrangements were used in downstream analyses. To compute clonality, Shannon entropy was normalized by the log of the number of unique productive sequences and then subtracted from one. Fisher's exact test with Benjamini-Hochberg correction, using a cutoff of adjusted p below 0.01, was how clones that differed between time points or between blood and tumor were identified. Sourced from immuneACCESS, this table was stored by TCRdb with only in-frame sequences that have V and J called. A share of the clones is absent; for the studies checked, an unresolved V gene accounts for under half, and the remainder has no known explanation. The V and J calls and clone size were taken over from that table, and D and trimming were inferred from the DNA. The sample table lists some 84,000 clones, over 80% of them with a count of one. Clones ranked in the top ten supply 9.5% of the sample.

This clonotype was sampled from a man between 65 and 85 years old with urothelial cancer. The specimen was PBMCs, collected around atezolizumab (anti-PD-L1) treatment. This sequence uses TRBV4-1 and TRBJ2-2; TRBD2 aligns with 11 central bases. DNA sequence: TGCGCCAGCAGCCCCCAGCAGCTAGCGGGAGGCACCGGGGAGCTGTTTTTT. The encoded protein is CASSPQQLAGGTGELFF.